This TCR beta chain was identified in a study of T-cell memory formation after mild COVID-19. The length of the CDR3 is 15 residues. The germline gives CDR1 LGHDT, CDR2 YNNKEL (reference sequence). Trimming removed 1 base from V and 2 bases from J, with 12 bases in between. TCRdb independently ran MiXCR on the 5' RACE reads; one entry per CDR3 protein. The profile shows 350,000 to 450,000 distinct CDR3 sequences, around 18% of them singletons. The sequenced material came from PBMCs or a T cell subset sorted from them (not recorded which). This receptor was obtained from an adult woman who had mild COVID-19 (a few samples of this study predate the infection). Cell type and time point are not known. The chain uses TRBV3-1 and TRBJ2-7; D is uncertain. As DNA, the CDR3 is TGTGCCAGCAGCCAAGGATGGACGGGTACCTACGAGCAGTACTTC. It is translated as CASSQGWTGTYEQYF.